This T cell receptor beta chain stems from a study of cytomegalovirus exposure and HLA in healthy donors. Whole-study findings and limits: As was reported, the HLA-A and HLA-B alleles of most subjects were accurately predicted from TCR beta sequences. In an earlier analysis, about 87% or about 30%: the productive usage of most TCR beta V segments. Rates of TCR association differed by HLA locus in a later analysis, with DRB1 highest and HLA-C lowest.

Primers: 60 Vbeta forward and 13 Jbeta reverse. The repertoire was sequenced with immunoSEQ multiplex PCR; TCRdb's copy has only in-frame clones and lacks some. The profile shows 150,000 to 200,000 clones, 60% to 85% of them singletons. Germline V gives CDR1 SNHLY, CDR2 FYNNEI. The CDR3 length is 16 residues. The junction had 11 bases not matched to a gene; V was cut back by 6 bases and J by 3 bases. This clone has just a few counts. Its antigen remains unknown. Sequenced sample: PBMCs. The sequence came from a middle-aged woman in good health and CMV-seronegative. The chain recombines TRBV2 with TRBJ2-3; 8 bases align to TRBD2. In DNA, the CDR3 is TGTGCCAGCAGGGTCTCCGGGACTAGATTTACAGATACGCAGTATTTT. It translates to CASRVSGTRFTDTQYF.